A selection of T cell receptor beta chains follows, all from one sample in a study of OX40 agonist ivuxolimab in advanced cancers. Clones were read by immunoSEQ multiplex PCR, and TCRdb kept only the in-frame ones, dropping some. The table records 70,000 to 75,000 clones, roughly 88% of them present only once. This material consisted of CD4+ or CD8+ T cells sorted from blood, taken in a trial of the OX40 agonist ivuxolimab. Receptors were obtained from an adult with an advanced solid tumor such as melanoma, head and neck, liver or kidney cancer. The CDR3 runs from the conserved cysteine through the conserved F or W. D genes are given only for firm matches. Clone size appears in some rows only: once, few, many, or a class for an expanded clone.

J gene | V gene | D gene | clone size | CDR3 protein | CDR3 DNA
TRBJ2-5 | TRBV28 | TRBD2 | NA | CASTLGLAGGLQETQYF | TGTGCCAGCACCTTGGGTCTAGCGGGAGGGCTCCAAGAGACCCAGTACTTC
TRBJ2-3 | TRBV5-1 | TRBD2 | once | CASSTIAGVVVDTQYF | TGCGCCAGCAGCACGATAGCGGGAGTCGTCGTCGATACGCAGTATTTT
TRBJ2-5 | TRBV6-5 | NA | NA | CASSYSTPETQYF | TGTGCCAGCAGTTACTCGACACCGGAGACCCAGTACTTC
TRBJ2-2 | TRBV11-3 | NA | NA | CASSPGRLAGELFF | TGTGCCAGCAGCCCCGGCCGTCTAGCCGGGGAGCTGTTTTTT
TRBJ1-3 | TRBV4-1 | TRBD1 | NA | CASSQDDRAQGNTIYF | TGCGCCAGCAGCCAAGATGACAGGGCCCAAGGAAACACCATATATTTT
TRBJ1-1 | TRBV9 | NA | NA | CASSPRTENTEAFF | TGTGCCAGCAGCCCCCGGACAGAGAACACTGAAGCTTTCTTT
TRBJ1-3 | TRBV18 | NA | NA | CASSPPDQLSGNTIYF | TGTGCCAGCTCACCACCCGACCAACTCTCTGGAAACACCATATATTTT
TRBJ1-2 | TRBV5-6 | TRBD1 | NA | CASSLGQGPGYTF | TGTGCCAGCAGCTTGGGACAGGGTCCCGGCTACACCTTC
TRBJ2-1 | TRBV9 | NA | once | CASQGMGGVGEQFF | TGTGCCAGCCAAGGAATGGGCGGAGTTGGTGAGCAGTTCTTC
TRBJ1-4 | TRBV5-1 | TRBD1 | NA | CASSPGQENEKLFF | TGCGCCAGCAGCCCTGGACAGGAGAATGAAAAACTGTTTTTT
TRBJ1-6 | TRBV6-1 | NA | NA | CASSEYTPLHF | TGTGCCAGCAGTGAATATACTCCCCTCCACTTT
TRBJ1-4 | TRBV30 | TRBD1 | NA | CAWRGQGPEKLFF | TGTGCCTGGAGAGGACAGGGCCCTGAAAAACTGTTTTTT
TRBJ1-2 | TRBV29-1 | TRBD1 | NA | CSVGGSGDSNWTF | TGCAGCGTTGGAGGTTCCGGGGACAGTAATTGGACCTTC
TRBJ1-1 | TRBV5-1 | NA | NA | CASSLAGSNTEAFF | TGCGCCAGCAGCTTGGCCGGGTCGAACACTGAAGCTTTCTTT
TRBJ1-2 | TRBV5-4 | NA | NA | CASSLVSGAANYGYTF | TGTGCCAGCAGCTTGGTGTCGGGGGCAGCGAACTATGGCTACACCTTC
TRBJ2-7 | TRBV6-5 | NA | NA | CASSYQGDAYEQYF | TGTGCCAGCAGTTACCAAGGGGACGCGTACGAGCAGTACTTC
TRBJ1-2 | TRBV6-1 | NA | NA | CASSDAQSNYGYTF | TGTGCCAGCAGTGATGCACAGTCTAACTATGGCTACACCTTC
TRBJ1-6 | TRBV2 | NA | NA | CASGGNSPLHF | TGTGCCAGCGGGGGAAATTCACCCCTCCACTTT
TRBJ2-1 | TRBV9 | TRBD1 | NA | CASSLGQGGTYNEQFF | TGTGCCAGCAGCCTCGGACAGGGGGGTACGTACAATGAGCAGTTCTTC
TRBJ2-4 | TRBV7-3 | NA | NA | CASSPGGPPGGRNIQYF | TGTGCCAGCAGCCCAGGGGGCCCACCGGGAGGGAGAAACATTCAGTACTTC
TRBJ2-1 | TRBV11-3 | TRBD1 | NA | CASSSTDRGREGEFF | TGTGCCAGCAGCTCGACGGACAGGGGGCGCGAAGGGGAGTTCTTC
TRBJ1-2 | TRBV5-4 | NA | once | CASSLSLNYGYTF | TGTGCCAGCAGCTTGTCCTTAAACTATGGCTACACCTTC
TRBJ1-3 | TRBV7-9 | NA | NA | CASSLGLGMYSGNTIYF | TGTGCCAGCAGCTTAGGACTGGGAATGTACTCTGGAAACACCATATATTTT
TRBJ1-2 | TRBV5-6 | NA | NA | CASSPGEGWNYGYTF | TGTGCCAGCAGCCCCGGAGAGGGGTGGAACTATGGCTACACCTTC
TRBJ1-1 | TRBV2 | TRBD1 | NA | CASSEGEDRGRRQMF | TGTGCCAGCAGTGAAGGGGAAGACAGGGGGCGCAGGCAAATGTTT
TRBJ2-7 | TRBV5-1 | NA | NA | CASSLGEAVNEQYF | TGCGCCAGCAGCTTAGGGGAGGCTGTCAACGAGCAGTACTTC
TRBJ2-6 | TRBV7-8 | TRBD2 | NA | CASSLRVSPSGRSSGANVLTF | TGTGCCAGCAGCTTACGGGTCAGCCCTAGCGGGAGGTCTTCTGGGGCCAACGTCCTGACTTTC
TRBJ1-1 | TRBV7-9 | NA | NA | CASSAQDSYTTEAFF | TGTGCCAGCAGCGCCCAGGACAGCTACACCACTGAAGCTTTCTTT
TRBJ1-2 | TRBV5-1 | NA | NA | CASRVGDRINGYTF | TGCGCCAGCAGAGTTGGGGATAGGATTAATGGCTACACCTTC
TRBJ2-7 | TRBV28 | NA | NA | CASRRTSSYEQYF | TGTGCCAGCAGACGGACAAGCTCCTACGAGCAGTACTTC
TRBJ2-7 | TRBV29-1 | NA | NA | CSARLASNEQYF | TGCAGCGCCCGGCTAGCCTCCAACGAGCAGTACTTC
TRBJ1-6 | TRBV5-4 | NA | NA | CASSLGVKSPLHF | TGTGCCAGCAGCTTGGGGGTGAAATCACCCCTCCACTTT
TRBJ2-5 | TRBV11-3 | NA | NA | CASSQQGGETQYF | TGTGCCAGCAGCCAACAGGGAGGAGAGACCCAGTACTTC
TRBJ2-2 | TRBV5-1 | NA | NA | CASSPAGTTGELFF | TGCGCCAGCAGCCCCGCCGGGACCACCGGGGAGCTGTTTTTT
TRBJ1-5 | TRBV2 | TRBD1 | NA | CASTGDSGGNQPQHF | TGTGCCAGCACCGGGGACAGCGGAGGCAATCAGCCCCAGCATTTT
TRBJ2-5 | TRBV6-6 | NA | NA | CASSLGLTQETQYF | TGTGCCAGCAGTTTGGGACTGACACAAGAGACCCAGTACTTC
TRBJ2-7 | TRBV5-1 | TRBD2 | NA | CASTAGGRGEQYF | TGCGCCAGCACGGCGGGGGGCCGGGGCGAGCAGTACTTC
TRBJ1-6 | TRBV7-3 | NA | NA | CASSLRGARNSPLHF | TGTGCCAGCAGCTTAAGAGGGGCGCGTAATTCACCCCTCCACTTT
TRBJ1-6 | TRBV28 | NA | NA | CAESSSYNSPLHF | TGTGCGGAGTCGAGCTCCTATAATTCACCCCTCCACTTT
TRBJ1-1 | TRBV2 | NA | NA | CASSGTNTEAFF | TGTGCCAGCAGCGGGACGAACACTGAAGCTTTCTTT
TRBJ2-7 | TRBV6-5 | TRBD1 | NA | CASSRRTGMDEQYF | TGTGCCAGCAGTCGACGGACAGGGATGGACGAGCAGTACTTC